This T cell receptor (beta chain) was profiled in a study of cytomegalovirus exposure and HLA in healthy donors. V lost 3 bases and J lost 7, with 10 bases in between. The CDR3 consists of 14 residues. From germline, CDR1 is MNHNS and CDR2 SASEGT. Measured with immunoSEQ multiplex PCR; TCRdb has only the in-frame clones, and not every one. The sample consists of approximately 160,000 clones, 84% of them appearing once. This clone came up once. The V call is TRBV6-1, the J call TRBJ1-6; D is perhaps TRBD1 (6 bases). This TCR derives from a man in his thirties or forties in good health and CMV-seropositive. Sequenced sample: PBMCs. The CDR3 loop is CASSDRTANSPLHF. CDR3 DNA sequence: TGTGCCAGCAGTGACCGGACAGCAAATTCACCCCTCCACTTT.